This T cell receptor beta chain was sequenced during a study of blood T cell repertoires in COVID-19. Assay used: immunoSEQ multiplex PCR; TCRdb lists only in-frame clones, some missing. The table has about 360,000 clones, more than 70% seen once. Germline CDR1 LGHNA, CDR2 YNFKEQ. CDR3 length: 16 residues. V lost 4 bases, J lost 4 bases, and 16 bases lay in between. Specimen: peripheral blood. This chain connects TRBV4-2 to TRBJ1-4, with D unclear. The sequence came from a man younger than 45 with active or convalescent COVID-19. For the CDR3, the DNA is TGTGCCAGCAGCCTAAATCCCCTCGGGGTTAATGAAAAACTGTTTTTT. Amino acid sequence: CASSLNPLGVNEKLFF.